The clone carrying this T cell receptor beta chain was picked up many times. RNA transcripts served as template for amplifying TCR beta CDR3 sequences. First-round RT-PCR relied on HTBI primers, and a second-round multiplex PCR came next. TCRdb itself ran the multiplex PCR reads through MiXCR, one entry per CDR3 protein. Of over 650,000 distinct CDR3 sequences listed, about 41% are singletons. This record belongs to a study of Graves' ophthalmopathy and Graves' hyperthyroidism. The V segment lost 10 bases and the J segment 2 bases; nucleotides outside the gene matches: 9. The germline gives CDR1 LNHDA, CDR2 SQIVND (reference sequence). The CDR3 has 14 amino acids.

The receptor's source is an adult man with Graves' ophthalmopathy. The sequenced material came from peripheral blood. This rearrangement joins TRBV19 to TRBJ2-5; 8 bases match TRBD1. CDR3 in DNA: TGTGCCACCCAAACAGGGGGAGGTCAAGAGACCCAGTACTTC. Amino acids: CATQTGGGQETQYF.